This T cell receptor beta chain stems from a study of cytomegalovirus exposure and HLA in healthy donors. Study-wide points: TCR beta sequences reportedly predicted most subjects' HLA-A and HLA-B alleles accurately. A later analysis reportedly identified an Asian-associated ancestry cluster as carrying fewer N-insertions than the approximately 640-donor mean.

V shed 0 bases and J shed 0 bases, with 9 bases lying between them. CDR1 is MNHNY, CDR2 SVGAGI, per germline (reference sequence). The CDR3 covers 15 residues. Primers: 60 Vbeta forward and 13 Jbeta reverse. Measured with immunoSEQ multiplex PCR; TCRdb has only the in-frame clones, and not every one. The table shows over 95,000 clones, with over 60% occurring only once. Comments on this clone: Its antigen is unidentified.

The sequencing sample was made of PBMCs. This TCR was recovered from a man aged 35-49 years in good health and CMV-seropositive. The chain carries TRBV6-6 and TRBJ2-7, with D perhaps matching TRBD1 (5 bases). As DNA, the CDR3 is TGTGCCAGCAGTTACTCCACAGGAGTCTCCTACGAGCAGTACTTC. This gives the protein CASSYSTGVSYEQYF.